This T cell receptor (beta chain) was recovered during a study of blood T cell repertoires in COVID-19. This CDR3 is 15 amino acids long. J gave up 8 bases and V 6 bases, and 6 bases lay outside the gene matches. From germline, CDR1 is MNHEY and CDR2 SVGAGI. Produced via immunoSEQ multiplex PCR; TCRdb's table is partial and in-frame only. The table has approximately 110,000 clones, around 74% seen once. This clone appeared a few times. V is TRBV6-5 and J is TRBJ2-1, with 14 positions matching TRBD2. The receptor comes from a man of 80 years or more with COVID-19, enrolled during active disease. Sequenced input: peripheral blood. The CDR3 is CASSTGTSGSYEQFF. CDR3 in DNA: TGTGCCAGCAGCACAGGGACTAGCGGGAGCTATGAGCAGTTCTTC.